This T cell receptor (beta chain) appears in the sequencing data of a study of cytomegalovirus exposure and HLA in healthy donors. This CDR3 spans 14 amino acids. Trimming took 5 bases from V and 4 from J, leaving 12 bases between them. Looked up from germline, CDR1 is KGHSH and CDR2 is LQKENI. It was with 60 Vbeta and 13 Jbeta primers that the PCR ran. TCRdb keeps only in-frame clones here, not all; method: immunoSEQ multiplex PCR. The table lists under 250,000 clones, about four fifths of them singletons. The TCR comes from a woman between 50 and 59 years old in good health and CMV-seropositive. The source material was PBMCs. The V and J genes are TRBV18 and TRBJ1-5; D is unresolved. As DNA, the CDR3 is TGTGCCAGCTCAAAAGCCTCCGGGAATCAGCCCCAGCATTTT. Protein product: CASSKASGNQPQHF.